These 31 T cell receptor beta chains were all obtained from the same sample, sequenced in a study of monozygotic twins with inflammatory bowel disease. TCRdb re-called the 5' RACE reads, yielding one record per CDR3 amino acid sequence without DNA. The sample data list some 130,000 distinct CDR3 sequences. The specimen was blood. The receptors originated from a human donor with ulcerative colitis or Crohn's disease, or a healthy co-twin of an affected twin (not recorded which).

The chain employs TRBV6-1 and TRBJ2-5; no DNA is available, so the TRBD1 call from TCRdb remains unchecked. The length of the CDR3 is 14 residues. Germline V lookup: CDR1 MNHNS, CDR2 SASEGT. The CDR3 here is CASRTGTVQETQYF.

The chain employs TRBV12-3 or TRBV12-4 and TRBJ1-5; TCRdb gives TRBD1 as the D gene, but with no DNA this cannot be confirmed. The CDR3 extends over 15 amino acids. CDR3 sequence reads: CASSFEGRSNQPQHF.

The chain couples TRBV7-9 to TRBJ1-6. The CDR3 runs to 15 residues. CDR1 and CDR2 (germline): SEHNR, FQNEAQ (reference sequence). The CDR3 is CASSLDRGGDSPLHF.

The chain combines TRBV6-2 or TRBV6-3 with TRBJ2-2; TCRdb gives TRBD1 as the D gene, but with no DNA this cannot be confirmed. CDR3 length: 15 residues. Per germline, CDR1 MNHEY and CDR2 SVGEGT. The CDR3 loop reads CASSYLGGNTGELFF.

J is TRBJ2-1 and V is TRBV7-6; checking the TCRdb D call of TRBD2 is not possible without DNA. This CDR3 region has 17 residues. Germline CDR1 reads SGHVS; CDR2 reads FNYEAQ. CDR3 protein: CASSLLASGSSYNEQFF.

The CDR3 spells CASSPRTDSYGYTF. The chain has TRBV5-1 and TRBJ1-2; as DNA is missing, the TRBD1 call by TCRdb cannot be tested. The CDR3 sequence is 14 residues long. Germline V gene lookup returns CDR1 SGHRS and CDR2 YFSETQ.

The genes are TRBV6-1 and TRBJ2-1; the D call of TRBD2 rests on TCRdb alone, since no DNA is present to check it. This CDR3 has 15 residues. CDR1 MNHNS and CDR2 SASEGT come from the germline V gene. This CDR3 reads CASTRTSGAYNEQFF.

The chain employs TRBV9 and TRBJ1-1; TCRdb's D gene call, TRBD1, goes unchecked for lack of DNA. Germline V gene sequence: CDR1 SGDLS, CDR2 YYNGEE. This CDR3 has 15 residues. CDR3 protein: CASSVTGTLNTEAFF. The variable domain in full, completed from reference TRBV9 and TRBJ1-1, reads DSGVTQTPKHLITATGQRVTLRCSPRSGDLSVYWYQQSLDQGLQFLIQYYNGEERAKGNILERFSAQQFPDLHSELNLSSLELGDSALYFCASSVTGTLNTEAFFGQGTRLTVV.

The genes are TRBV5-1 and TRBJ2-7; no DNA is available, so the TRBD1 call from TCRdb remains unchecked. Per the germline V gene, CDR1 is SGHRS and CDR2 is YFSETQ. The CDR3 runs to 14 residues. The CDR3: CASSLATPPGEQYF.

V usage is TRBV20-1 and J usage is TRBJ2-7; TCRdb names TRBD2, which stays unverified in the absence of DNA. Germline assignment: CDR1 DFQATT and CDR2 SNEGSKA (reference sequence). CDR3 length equals 14 residues. This chain's CDR3 is CSAYSGRQPYEQYF.

J is TRBJ2-5 and V is TRBV7-9; there is no DNA to check the TCRdb D call of TRBD1. Germline CDR1 is SEHNR and CDR2 is FQNEAQ (reference sequence). CDR3 length: 16 amino acids. CDR3 residues: CASSLGDRKEQETQYF.

The chain has TRBV7-3 and TRBJ2-2; there is no DNA to check the TCRdb D call of TRBD1. Germline V lookup: CDR1 SGHTA, CDR2 FQGTGA. The CDR3 has 16 amino acids. CDR3 amino acids: CASSLNGGQGAGELFF. The full variable domain, in which reference TRBV7-3 and TRBJ2-2 provide the parts outside the CDR3, is GAGVSQTPSNKVTEKGKYVELRCDPISGHTALYWYRQSLGQGPEFLIYFQGTGAADDSGLPNDRFFAVRPEGSVSTLKIQRTERGDSAVYLCASSLNGGQGAGELFFGEGSRLTVL.

The rearrangement uses TRBV30 and TRBJ1-2. The CDR3 length is 13 residues. Germline V gene sequence: CDR1 GTSNPN, CDR2 SVGIG (reference sequence). CDR3 sequence reads: CAWSSGGVYGYTF.

The V and J genes are TRBV29-1 and TRBJ1-1; without DNA, the TCRdb call of TRBD1 cannot be checked. Germline V gives CDR1 SQVTM, CDR2 ANQGSEA. This CDR3 comprises 15 residues. The CDR3: CSVVWRSGANTEAFF. Combining the CDR3 with reference TRBV29-1 and TRBJ1-1 gives the whole variable domain SAVISQKPSRDICQRGTSLTIQCQVDSQVTMMFWYRQQPGQSLTLIATANQGSEATYESGFVIDKFPISRPNLTFSTLTVSNMSPEDSSIYLCSVVWRSGANTEAFFGQGTRLTVV.

This chain links TRBV20-1 with TRBJ1-6; TCRdb's D call, TRBD1, is unchecked because there is no DNA. The CDR3 contains 14 residues. From germline, CDR1 is DFQATT and CDR2 SNEGSKA (reference sequence). Here the CDR3 reads CSAIGTGKSSPLHF.

The chain joins TRBV25-1 to TRBJ1-4; TCRdb reports TRBD1, a call that lacks DNA to check it against. The CDR3 consists of 16 residues. Germline V gene sequence: CDR1 MGHDK, CDR2 SYGVNS. CDR3 region: CASSASPGTGDEKLFF. The variable domain in full, with the rest retrieved from reference TRBV25-1 and TRBJ1-4, is EADIYQTPRYLVIGTGKKITLECSQTMGHDKMYWYQQDPGMELHLIHYSYGVNSTEKGDLSSESTVSRIRTEHFPLTLESARPSHTSQYLCASSASPGTGDEKLFFGSGTQLSVL.

The chain carries TRBV6-4 and TRBJ2-7; TCRdb indicates TRBD2, and absent DNA this call remains unverified. The CDR3 has 19 residues. Germline V gene lookup returns CDR1 MRHNA and CDR2 SNTAGT. CDR3: CASSHVWDLIALSGHEQYF.

The chain is built from TRBV7-2 and TRBJ2-5. The germline CDR1 and CDR2 sequences are SGHTA and FQGNSA. The CDR3 is 12 residues long. This CDR3 reads CASSFAVGSQYF.

V is TRBV7-9 and J is TRBJ1-5. The germline V gene encodes CDR1 SEHNR and CDR2 FQNEAQ (reference sequence). The CDR3 extends over 17 amino acids. CDR3 sequence: CASSPGIRGGSNQPQHF.

The chain is built from TRBV19 and TRBJ2-5; TCRdb's D gene call, TRBD2, goes unchecked for lack of DNA. CDR1 is LNHDA and CDR2 is SQIVND in the germline V gene (reference sequence). CDR3 length equals 15 residues. The CDR3 protein is CASRTSGRRSETQYF.

J is TRBJ2-7 and V is TRBV29-1; TCRdb reports TRBD1, a call that lacks DNA to check it against. Germline CDR1 and CDR2: SQVTM and ANQGSEA. The CDR3 spans 15 residues. This CDR3 reads CSVAIEQGFPYEQYF.

This clonotype is called medium-sized based on its frequency. CDR3 region: CSAREGQETQYF. The gene calls are TRBV20-1 and TRBJ2-5. The CDR3 length is 12 residues. CDR1 and CDR2 from the germline V gene are DFQATT and SNEGSKA (reference sequence).

The gene calls are TRBV20-1 and TRBJ2-7; TCRdb's D gene call, TRBD1, goes unchecked for lack of DNA. This CDR3 has 15 amino acids. Germline V CDR1 and CDR2: DFQATT, SNEGSKA (reference sequence). This CDR3 is CSARDQGARVREQYF.

The CDR3 protein is CSVEDYTGASNGYTF. This chain connects TRBV29-1 to TRBJ1-2; TCRdb reports TRBD1, a call that lacks DNA to check it against. CDR1 is SQVTM and CDR2 is ANQGSEA in the germline V gene. CDR3 length: 15 residues.

This chain links TRBV7-3 with TRBJ2-1; TCRdb's assignment of TRBD2 cannot be checked, as there is no DNA. The CDR3 totals 13 residues. Germline V gene lookup returns CDR1 SGHTA and CDR2 FQGTGA. CDR3 protein: CASSWGLGNEQFF.

The chain carries TRBV30 and TRBJ1-2; the TCRdb call, TRBD1, lacks DNA for checking. Germline-derived CDR1 and CDR2 are GTSNPN and SVGIG (reference sequence). CDR3 length equals 11 residues. The CDR3 spells CAWSVGVGYTF.

The rearrangement links TRBV4-1 to TRBJ1-1; TCRdb proposes TRBD1, but this gene call is untestable without DNA. Germline CDR1 reads MGHRA; CDR2 reads YSYEKL. CDR3 length: 17 residues. CDR3 residues: CASSQDHGVPGNTEAFF.

Here the CDR3 reads CASKVRGRGMNTEAFF. The chain has TRBV19 and TRBJ1-1; TCRdb's D gene call, TRBD1, goes unchecked for lack of DNA. This CDR3 contains 16 residues. In germline, CDR1 is LNHDA, CDR2 SQIVND (reference sequence).

The chain carries TRBV10-2 and TRBJ2-7; TCRdb designates TRBD1, a call that cannot be tested without DNA. Germline V CDR1 and CDR2: WSHSY, SAAADI. The CDR3 totals 15 residues. CDR3 residues: CASRSGQGTSYEQYF.

This chain links TRBV28 with TRBJ1-2; TCRdb proposes TRBD1, but this gene call is untestable without DNA. Germline CDR1 is MDHEN and CDR2 is SYDVKM. This CDR3 is 14 amino acids long. The CDR3 is CASRTPGTSYGYTF.

The rearrangement links TRBV11-3 to TRBJ2-2. CDR3 size: 15 residues. Germline CDR1 and CDR2: SGHNT and YENEEA. The CDR3 reads CASSPRSQSTGELFF. The full variable domain, rest sourced from reference TRBV11-3 and TRBJ2-2, is EAGVVQSPRYKIIEKKQPVAFWCNPISGHNTLYWYLQNLGQGPELLIRYENEEAVDDSQLPKDRFSAERLKGVDSTLKIQPAELGDSAVYLCASSPRSQSTGELFFGEGSRLTVL.